This T cell receptor beta chain is drawn from a study of T cells after yellow fever vaccination. Study-wide background: Fractions containing few cells were prepared with SMART-Seq v4 Ultra Low Input. General study results and limits: Repertoires obtained by FACS sorting could include abundant clonotypes that entered as contaminants from the bulk population. Peaking on day 5 versus 15, the secondary response was faster but weaker.

Worth noting for this clonotype: Its antigen is as yet unknown.

The V gene's germline CDR1 is LNHDA and CDR2 SQIVND (reference sequence). The V segment lost 3 bases and the J segment 7 bases; nucleotides outside the gene matches: 7. CDR3 length equals 14 residues. Template switching by 5'RACE produced TCR cDNA, adding a universal primer site and UMIs. TCRdb reprocessed the 5' RACE reads via MiXCR and lists one record per CDR3 protein. Of around 320,000 distinct CDR3 sequences listed, around 10% were seen once; the top ten hold 3% to 3.5%. The source was CD4+ T cells sorted from PBMCs, collected 5 days after the yellow fever booster vaccination. V is TRBV19 and J is TRBJ2-7; TRBD1 matches 9 bases. This clonotype was obtained from a man aged 18 to 29 who received the YFV17D yellow fever vaccine. CDR3 sequence reads: CASSIGQGSEEQYF. CDR3 bases: TGTGCCAGTAGTATCGGACAGGGGTCCGAGGAGCAGTACTTC. Based on the CDR3 plus reference TRBV19 and TRBJ2-7, the full variable domain is DGGITQSPKYLFRKEGQNVTLSCEQNLNHDAMYWYRQDPGQGLRLIYYSQIVNDFQKGDIAEGYSVSREKKESFPLTVTSAQKNPTAFYLCASSIGQGSEEQYFGPGTRLTVT.